Included here is one T cell receptor beta chain sequence, with context. Its antigen is unknown. Base quality data are lacking; no much larger clone is found one base away. From cysteine to phenylalanine, the CDR3 is 14 amino acids long. CDR3 DNA only is kept here, 42 bases in frame from base 1. Trimming at the junction amounts to 4 bases on V and 2 bases on J, and the germline ends lie 10 bases apart. In the germline V gene (reference sequence), CDR1 corresponds to SGHNT and CDR2 to YYREEE. TCRbeta CDR3 regions were amplified from genomic DNA using the immunoSEQ Assay, a bias-controlled multiplex PCR. The paper's processing steps were these. The number of nucleated cells in each sample was estimated by amplification of reference gene primers within the assay. Sequence reads were collapsed and filtered to measure the absolute abundance of every unique TCRbeta CDR3 rearrangement. For each sample, productive Simpson clonality was calculated as the square root of Simpson's diversity index across productive rearrangements. Imported from immuneACCESS, the table was reduced by TCRdb to in-frame sequences with V and J called. These copies leave out some clones; in studies compared against another copy, an unresolved V gene accounts for under half, and the cause of the remainder is not known. V, J and clone size were drawn from that table, and D and trimming were deduced from the DNA. The table for this sample lists some 110,000 clones; approximately 78% of them were counted only once. 7% to 9.5% of the sample is in the top ten clones.

This sample is part of a study of blood T cell repertoires in COVID-19 (dated by TCRdb to 2020 to 2022). About the full investigation: Samples covering the acute and convalescent phases of COVID-19 were provided by collaborators in the United States, Italy and Spain. Where HLA class I and class II types were available, the types were taken from metadata supplied by the sample provider, not from assay-based typing. Samples came from the ongoing ImmuneRACE study (first 160 participants) plus 1,254 subjects from 6 global collaborators. Subjects who had been exposed to COVID-19, were actively infected with it, or had recovered from it provided the deeply sampled blood TCRbeta repertoires that made up the dataset. The repertoires were released in a freely available public database intended as a resource for research on the immune response to SARS-CoV-2. Sample metadata almost always included a de-identified subject ID, COVID-19 status, age in years and sex. The material from the prospective study consisted of cDNA or gDNA derived from T cells, B-cell-depleted T cells, or PBMCs.

Overall results and qualifications from the work: The quantity of clinical and demographic metadata differed by source and by participant and was supplied without curation.

Whole blood was collected in K2EDTA tubes by collaborating institutions according to the institutions' own protocols. For TCRbeta analysis, collaborators shipped samples as frozen whole blood, isolated PBMCs, or DNA extracted from either of those sample types. The chain is made from TRBV5-4 and TRBJ2-4; 5 matching bases give a weak D call of TRBD1. The sample consisted of peripheral blood. This receptor was obtained from a man between 65 and 85 years old with acute or convalescent COVID-19. The sequence in DNA is TGTGCCAGCAGCCTTCAGGGTACCAAAAACATTCAGTACTTC. Translated, it reads CASSLQGTKNIQYF.